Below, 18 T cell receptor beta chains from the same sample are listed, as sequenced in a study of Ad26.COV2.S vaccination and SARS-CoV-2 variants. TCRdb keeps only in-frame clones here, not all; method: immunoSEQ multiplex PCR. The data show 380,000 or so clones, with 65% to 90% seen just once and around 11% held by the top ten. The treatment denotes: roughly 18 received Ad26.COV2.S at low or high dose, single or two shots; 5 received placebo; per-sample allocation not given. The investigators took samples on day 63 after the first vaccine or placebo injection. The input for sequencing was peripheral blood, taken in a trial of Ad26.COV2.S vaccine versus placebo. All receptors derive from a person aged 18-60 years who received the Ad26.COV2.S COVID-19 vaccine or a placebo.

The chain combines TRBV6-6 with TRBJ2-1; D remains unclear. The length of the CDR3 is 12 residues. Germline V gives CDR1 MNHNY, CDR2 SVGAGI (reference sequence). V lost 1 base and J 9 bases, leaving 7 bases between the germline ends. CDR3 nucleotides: TGTGCCAGCAGTTACTACGTCGGTGAGCAGTTCTTC. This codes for CASSYYVGEQFF.

Here the CDR3 reads CASSYRDGAVGYTF. In DNA form, the CDR3 reads TGTGCCAGCAGTTACCGGGATGGGGCGGTCGGCTACACCTTC. The V and J genes are TRBV6-5 and TRBJ1-2, with D possibly matching TRBD1 (5 bases). Germline-derived CDR1 and CDR2 are MNHEY and SVGAGI. This CDR3 region has 14 residues. V was trimmed by 2 bases and J by 8 bases, leaving 15 bases between them.

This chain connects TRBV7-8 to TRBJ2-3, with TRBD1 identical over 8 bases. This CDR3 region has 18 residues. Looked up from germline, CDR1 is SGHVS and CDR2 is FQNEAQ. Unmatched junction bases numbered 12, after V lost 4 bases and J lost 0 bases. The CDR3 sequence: CASSSRTTGGFSTDTQYF. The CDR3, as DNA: TGTGCCAGCAGCTCCCGGACTACAGGGGGTTTTAGCACAGATACGCAGTATTTT. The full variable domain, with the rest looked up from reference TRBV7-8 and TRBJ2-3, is GAGVSQSPRYKVAKRGQDVALRCDPISGHVSLFWYQQALGQGPEFLTYFQNEAQLDKSGLPSDRFFAERPEGSVSTLKIQRTQQEDSAVYLCASSSRTTGGFSTDTQYFGPGTRLTVL.

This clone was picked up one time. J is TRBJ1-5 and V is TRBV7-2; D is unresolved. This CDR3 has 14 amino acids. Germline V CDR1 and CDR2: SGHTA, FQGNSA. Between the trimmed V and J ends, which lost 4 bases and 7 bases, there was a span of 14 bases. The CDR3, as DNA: TGTGCCAGCAGCTCAGGCTGGGGTGGCCAGCCCCAGCATTTT. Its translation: CASSSGWGGQPQHF.

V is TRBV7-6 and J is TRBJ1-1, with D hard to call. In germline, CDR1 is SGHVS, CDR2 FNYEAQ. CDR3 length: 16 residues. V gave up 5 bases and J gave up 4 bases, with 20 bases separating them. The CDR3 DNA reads TGTGCCAGCAGCAAGGGTACCGTAGGGAGGGCCACTGAAGCTTTCTTT. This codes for CASSKGTVGRATEAFF.

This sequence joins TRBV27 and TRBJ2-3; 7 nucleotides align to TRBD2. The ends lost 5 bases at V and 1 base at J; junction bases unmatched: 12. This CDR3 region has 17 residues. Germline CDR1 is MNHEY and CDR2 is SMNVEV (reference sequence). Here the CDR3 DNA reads TGTGCCAGCAGTCAACCGTCAGCGGGACGCGGCACAGATACGCAGTATTTT. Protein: CASSQPSAGRGTDTQYF.

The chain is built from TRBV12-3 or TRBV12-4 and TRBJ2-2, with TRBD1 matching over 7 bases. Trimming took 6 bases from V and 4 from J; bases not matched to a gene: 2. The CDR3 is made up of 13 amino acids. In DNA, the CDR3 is TGTGCCAGCAGGTACAGGGGCACCGGGGAGCTGTTTTTT. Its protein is CASRYRGTGELFF.

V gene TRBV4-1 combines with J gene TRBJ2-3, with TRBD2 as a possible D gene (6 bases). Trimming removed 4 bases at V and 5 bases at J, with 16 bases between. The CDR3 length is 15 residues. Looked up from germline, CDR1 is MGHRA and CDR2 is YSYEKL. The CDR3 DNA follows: TGCGCCAGCAGCCCAACGAGGCTGCGGGGAGATACGCAGTATTTT. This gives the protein CASSPTRLRGDTQYF.

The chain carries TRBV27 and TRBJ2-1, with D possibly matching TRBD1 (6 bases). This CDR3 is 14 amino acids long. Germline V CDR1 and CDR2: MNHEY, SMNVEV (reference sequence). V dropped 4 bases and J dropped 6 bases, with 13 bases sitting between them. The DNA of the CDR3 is TGTGCCAGCAGTTCCCAGGGGCAAGGCAATGAGCAGTTCTTC. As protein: CASSSQGQGNEQFF.

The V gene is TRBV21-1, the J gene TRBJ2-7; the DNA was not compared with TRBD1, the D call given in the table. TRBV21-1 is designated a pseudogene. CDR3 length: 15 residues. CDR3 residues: CASSKPSRGYYEQYF. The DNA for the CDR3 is TGTGCCAGCAGCAAACCTTCCAGGGGATACTACGAGCAGTACTTC.

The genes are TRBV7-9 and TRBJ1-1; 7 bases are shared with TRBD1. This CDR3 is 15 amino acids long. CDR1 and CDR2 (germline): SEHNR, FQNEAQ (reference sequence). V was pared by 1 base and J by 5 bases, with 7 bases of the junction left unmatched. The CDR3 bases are TGTGCCAGCAGCTTAGGAGAGGGGGCAGGAACTGAAGCTTTCTTT. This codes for CASSLGEGAGTEAFF. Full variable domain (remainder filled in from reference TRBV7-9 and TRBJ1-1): DTGVSQNPRHKITKRGQNVTFRCDPISEHNRLYWYRQTLGQGPEFLTYFQNEAQLEKSRLLSDRFSAERPKGSFSTLEIQRTEQGDSAMYLCASSLGEGAGTEAFFGQGTRLTVV.

The CDR3 sequence: CAISSSAQGETQYF. The CDR3, as DNA: TGTGCCATCAGTTCCTCGGCGCAGGGAGAGACCCAGTACTTC. V gene TRBV10-3 combines with J gene TRBJ2-5, with TRBD1 as a possible D gene (5 bases). CDR3 size: 14 residues. Germline V lookup: CDR1 ENHRY, CDR2 SYGVKD. Trimming pared 5 bases from V and 4 bases from J, leaving 14 bases between.

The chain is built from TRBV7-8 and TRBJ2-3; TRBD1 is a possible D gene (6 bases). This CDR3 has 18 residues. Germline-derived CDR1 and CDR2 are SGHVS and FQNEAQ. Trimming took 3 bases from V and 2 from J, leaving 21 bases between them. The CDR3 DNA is TGTGCCAGCAGCTTTTCCCCTCGGACAGTGGGGACCACAGATACGCAGTATTTT. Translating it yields CASSFSPRTVGTTDTQYF.

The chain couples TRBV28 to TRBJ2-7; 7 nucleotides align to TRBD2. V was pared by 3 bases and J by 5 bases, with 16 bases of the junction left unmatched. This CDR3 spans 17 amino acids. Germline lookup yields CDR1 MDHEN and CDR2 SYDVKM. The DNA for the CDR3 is TGTGCCAGCAGTTTCCTTACTTCCGGGGGACTATTCCACGAGCAGTACTTC. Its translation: CASSFLTSGGLFHEQYF.

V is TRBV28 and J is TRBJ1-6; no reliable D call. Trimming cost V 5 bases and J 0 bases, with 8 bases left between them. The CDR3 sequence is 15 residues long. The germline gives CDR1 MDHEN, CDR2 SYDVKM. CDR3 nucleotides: TGTGCCAGCAGTATGGGGAGCTCCTATAATTCACCCCTCCACTTT. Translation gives CASSMGSSYNSPLHF.

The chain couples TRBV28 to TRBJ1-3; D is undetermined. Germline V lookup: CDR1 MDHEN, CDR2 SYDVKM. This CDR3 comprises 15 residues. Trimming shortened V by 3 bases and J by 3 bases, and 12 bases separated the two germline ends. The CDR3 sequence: CASSFGSDGGNTIYF. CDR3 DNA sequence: TGTGCCAGCAGTTTTGGATCTGATGGTGGAAACACCATATATTTT.

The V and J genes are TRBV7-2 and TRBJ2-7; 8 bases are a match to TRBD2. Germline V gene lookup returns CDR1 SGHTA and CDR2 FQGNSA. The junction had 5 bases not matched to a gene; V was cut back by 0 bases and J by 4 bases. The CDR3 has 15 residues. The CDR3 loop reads CASSLAGTRGYEQYF. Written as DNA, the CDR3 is TGTGCCAGCAGCTTAGCGGGGACTAGGGGATACGAGCAGTACTTC.

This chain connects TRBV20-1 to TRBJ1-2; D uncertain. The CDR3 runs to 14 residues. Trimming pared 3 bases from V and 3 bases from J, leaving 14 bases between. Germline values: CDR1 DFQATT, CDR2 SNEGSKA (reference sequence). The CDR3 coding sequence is TGCAGTGCTAGTAGGCCACCCCCTTACTATGGCTACACCTTC. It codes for CSASRPPPYYGYTF.